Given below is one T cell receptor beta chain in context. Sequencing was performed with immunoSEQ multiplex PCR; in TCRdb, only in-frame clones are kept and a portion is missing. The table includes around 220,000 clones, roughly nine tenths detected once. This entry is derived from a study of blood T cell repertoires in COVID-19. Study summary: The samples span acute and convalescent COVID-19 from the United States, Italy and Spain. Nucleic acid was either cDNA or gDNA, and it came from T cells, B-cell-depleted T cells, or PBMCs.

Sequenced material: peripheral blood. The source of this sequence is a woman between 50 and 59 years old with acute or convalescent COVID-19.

As DNA, the CDR3 is TGTGCCAGCAGTTCCTCTTCCGGGACAGGGTCAACACCCCTCCACTTT. Translated, it gives CASSSSSGTGSTPLHF. This chain links TRBV28 with TRBJ1-6; 9 positions agree with TRBD1. Trimming removed 4 bases from V and 11 bases from J; junction bases left unmatched: 12. The CDR3 totals 16 residues. The germline CDR1 and CDR2 sequences are MDHEN and SYDVKM.